Listed here are 18 T cell receptor beta chains from one sample, sequenced in a study of CD8 T cells in Susac syndrome. An amount of RNA that ranged from about 0.45 to 1 ug was reverse transcribed with random hexamers. TCRdb processed the immunoSEQ multiplex PCR reads anew with MiXCR; each CDR3 protein has one entry. The sample records 150,000 to 160,000 distinct CDR3 sequences, just under 97% being singletons. The sample consisted of CD8+ T cells from PBMCs. These receptors were obtained from a human donor with multiple sclerosis.

This clonotype showed up just once. This chain links TRBV20-1 with TRBJ2-3, with 7 bases fitting TRBD2. V was clipped by 3 bases and J by 2 bases; unmatched bases: 14. Germline lookup yields CDR1 DFQATT and CDR2 SNEGSKA (reference sequence). This CDR3 region has 17 residues. The CDR3 coding sequence is TGCAGTGCTAGCCACCGAGCGGGGTGGGGGATCACAGATACGCAGTATTTT. Residues: CSASHRAGWGITDTQYF.

This chain connects TRBV7-9 to TRBJ2-1, with TRBD1 matching over 10 bases. The germline V gene encodes CDR1 SEHNR and CDR2 FQNEAQ (reference sequence). The CDR3 extends over 15 amino acids. With V trimmed by 4 bases and J by 3 bases, 3 bases remained unmatched. CDR3 DNA: TGTGCCAGCAGCTCCGGGACAGGGGACTACAATGAGCAGTTCTTC. It is translated as CASSSGTGDYNEQFF.

This sequence joins TRBV3-1 and TRBJ1-3; 7 bases line up with TRBD1. The germline V gene has CDR1 LGHDT and CDR2 YNNKEL (reference sequence). The trim removed 11 bases at V and 0 bases at J, leaving 4 bases unmatched. This CDR3 is built from 13 residues. CDR3 bases: TGTGCCTCCAGGGGGTTCTCTGGAAACACCATATATTTT. Translated: CASRGFSGNTIYF. Variable domain in full (rest from reference TRBV3-1 and TRBJ1-3): DTAVSQTPKYLVTQMGNDKSIKCEQNLGHDTMYWYKQDSKKFLKIMFSYNNKELIINETVPNRFSPKSPDKAHLNLHINSLELGDSAVYFCASRGFSGNTIYFGEGSWLTVV.

This sequence joins TRBV7-2 and TRBJ1-2, with unresolved D. The CDR3 loop spans 12 amino acids. V was trimmed by 6 bases and J by 2 bases, leaving 7 bases between them. Germline V lookup: CDR1 SGHTA, CDR2 FQGNSA. The CDR3 region is CASSSLNYGYTF. DNA of the CDR3: TGTGCCAGCAGTTCGTTAAACTATGGCTACACCTTC.

This rearrangement joins TRBV19 to TRBJ1-1; D not resolved. Germline V gene lookup returns CDR1 LNHDA and CDR2 SQIVND (reference sequence). The CDR3 runs to 13 residues. The V and J ends lost 4 bases and 0 bases respectively, with 6 bases between them. The CDR3 loop is CASSRRMNTEAFF. The CDR3 DNA reads TGTGCCAGTAGTAGACGTATGAACACTGAAGCTTTCTTT. The full variable domain, with the rest looked up from reference TRBV19 and TRBJ1-1, is DGGITQSPKYLFRKEGQNVTLSCEQNLNHDAMYWYRQDPGQGLRLIYYSQIVNDFQKGDIAEGYSVSREKKESFPLTVTSAQKNPTAFYLCASSRRMNTEAFFGQGTRLTVV.

The chain is built from TRBV20-1 and TRBJ2-1; D gene uncertain. The germline V gene has CDR1 DFQATT and CDR2 SNEGSKA (reference sequence). This CDR3 is built from 12 residues. V lost 7 bases to trimming and J lost 0 bases, with 7 bases between them. CDR3 amino acids: CSGRSSYNEQFF. For the CDR3, the DNA is TGCAGTGGTCGTTCCTCCTACAATGAGCAGTTCTTC.

The chain recombines TRBV12-3 or TRBV12-4 with TRBJ2-3, with D possibly being TRBD1 or TRBD2 (6 bases each). V lost 5 bases and J 4 bases, leaving 16 bases between the germline ends. The CDR3 spans 15 residues. CDR3 coding DNA: TGTGCCAGCAGTAGAGGCGGGGCAGGGGCAGATACGCAGTATTTT. It codes for CASSRGGAGADTQYF.

A single count supports this clonotype. The chain has TRBV6-6 and TRBJ2-2; TRBD2 matches 11 bases. Germline-derived CDR1 and CDR2 are MNHNY and SVGAGI (reference sequence). This CDR3 is built from 16 residues. V trimming: 7 bases; J trimming: 0 bases; junction bases outside the gene matches: 4. The CDR3: CASTPSGGPNTGELFF. The CDR3 DNA follows: TGTGCCAGCACTCCTAGCGGGGGGCCGAACACCGGGGAGCTGTTTTTT.

J is TRBJ1-1 and V is TRBV29-1, with a possible D match to TRBD1 (6 bases). CDR3 length: 14 residues. Trimming took off 7 bases at V and 4 bases at J, with 19 bases between the two ends. Germline-derived CDR1 and CDR2 are SQVTM and ANQGSEA. The CDR3 sequence is CSARNTGLGTEAFF. CDR3 in DNA: TGCAGCGCCAGAAATACAGGGCTCGGCACTGAAGCTTTCTTT.

The chain carries TRBV19 and TRBJ1-5, with TRBD1 matching over 7 bases. After removal of 1 base from V and 6 bases from J, the junction contained 9 bases not matched to a gene. Germline values: CDR1 LNHDA, CDR2 SQIVND (reference sequence). This CDR3 has 16 amino acids. The CDR3 spells CASSIGQGLDIQPQHF. The DNA of the CDR3 is TGTGCCAGTAGTATAGGACAGGGCCTTGACATTCAGCCCCAGCATTTT.

This rearrangement joins TRBV4-1 to TRBJ1-1; TRBD1 might be the D (6 bases). The CDR3 runs 13 residues. The germline gives CDR1 MGHRA, CDR2 YSYEKL. V dropped 1 base and J dropped 7 bases, with 10 bases sitting between them. The CDR3 DNA reads TGCGCCAGCAGCCAAGGACCGGACAGTGAAGCTTTCTTT. This sequence encodes CASSQGPDSEAFF.

The chain recombines TRBV5-6 with TRBJ1-2; 11 nucleotides agree with TRBD1. This CDR3 comprises 15 residues. Germline-derived CDR1 and CDR2 are SGHDT and YYEEEE. V shed 3 bases, J shed 7 bases, and the junction held 8 bases outside the gene matches. The CDR3 DNA is TGTGCCAGCAGCTCCGACGGACAGGGGGCCGGTGGCTACACCTTC. It encodes CASSSDGQGAGGYTF.

The genes are TRBV20-1 and TRBJ2-1; D gene unclear. The germline V gene has CDR1 DFQATT and CDR2 SNEGSKA (reference sequence). V lost 1 base to trimming and J lost 2 bases, with 6 bases between them. The CDR3 runs to 13 residues. The CDR3 DNA sequence: TGCAGTGCTAGAGCGCCCACCTACAATGAGCAGTTCTTC. Translated: CSARAPTYNEQFF.

This chain connects TRBV29-1 to TRBJ2-3; perhaps D is TRBD1 or TRBD2 (5 bases each). V lost 1 base and J 4 bases, leaving 9 bases between the germline ends. The CDR3 totals 13 residues. From germline, CDR1 is SQVTM and CDR2 ANQGSEA. The chain's CDR3 is CSVEGREPDTQYF. The CDR3 DNA is TGCAGCGTTGAAGGCAGGGAGCCAGATACGCAGTATTTT.

This clonotype was observed a single time. The chain couples TRBV4-1 to TRBJ1-5; 8 nucleotides agree with TRBD1. There are 16 residues in the CDR3. Unmatched junction bases numbered 6, after V lost 0 bases and J lost 5 bases. Germline lookup yields CDR1 MGHRA and CDR2 YSYEKL. CDR3 loop: CASSQEWTGRDQPQHF. The CDR3 DNA reads as TGCGCCAGCAGCCAAGAGTGGACAGGGAGAGATCAGCCCCAGCATTTT.

This chain's CDR3 is CASTPEQFF. The CDR3 DNA follows: TGTGCCAGCACCCCCGAGCAGTTCTTC. This chain uses TRBV7-9 with TRBJ2-1; D is unclear. Germline values: CDR1 SEHNR, CDR2 FQNEAQ (reference sequence). The V end was cut by 7 bases, the J end by 10 bases, with 5 bases between. The CDR3 sequence is 9 residues long.

Here the CDR3 reads CASSMMQGGDSPQHF. The CDR3 DNA is TGTGCCAGTAGTATGATGCAGGGGGGAGACTCGCCCCAGCATTTT. The gene calls are TRBV19 and TRBJ1-5, with 7 nucleotides matching TRBD1. The J segment lost 9 bases and the V segment lost 3 bases, leaving 11 bases of the junction unmatched. CDR3 size: 15 residues. Germline CDR1 is LNHDA and CDR2 is SQIVND (reference sequence).

The CDR3, as DNA: TGCAGTGCTAGAGTCCCGGACAGGGCGGGGGACTATGGCTACACCTTC. It yields the protein CSARVPDRAGDYGYTF. The rearrangement links TRBV20-1 to TRBJ1-2; 8 bases match TRBD1. The ends lost 1 base at V and 3 bases at J; junction bases unmatched: 10. The CDR3 spans 16 residues. In germline, CDR1 is DFQATT, CDR2 SNEGSKA (reference sequence).